The 3 T cell receptor beta chains presented below share a single source sample, sequenced in a study of control samples from healthy donors and cancer patients. Assay used: immunoSEQ multiplex PCR; TCRdb lists only in-frame clones, some missing. The sample comprises approximately 150,000 clones, roughly 92% of which are singletons, and 0.68% rests with the top ten. Source material: blood. The receptors were sampled from a young woman in good health.

This clone has just one count. The chain carries TRBV21-1 and TRBJ2-7; no check of the table's D call, TRBD1, against the DNA was made. TRBV21-1 is termed a pseudogene. The CDR3 totals 18 residues. This CDR3 reads CASSKVVLPRDRPDEQYF. CDR3 nucleotides: TGTGCCAGCAGCAAAGTCGTCCTACCTCGGGACAGGCCGGACGAGCAGTACTTC.

A single count supports this clone. The chain combines TRBV9 with TRBJ2-7; 8 bases map to TRBD1. V shed 5 bases and J 3 bases; nucleotides not matched to a gene: 13. Germline lookup yields CDR1 SGDLS and CDR2 YYNGEE. The length of the CDR3 is 16 residues. CDR3 in amino acids: CASRARQGTRLYEQYF. Written as DNA, the CDR3 is TGTGCCAGCAGGGCCAGACAGGGGACGAGGCTCTACGAGCAGTACTTC.

This chain links TRBV3-1 (or the pseudogene TRBV3-2) with TRBJ2-7; 9 bases line up with TRBD1. The CDR3 totals 17 residues. Germline CDR1 reads LGHDT; CDR2 reads YNNKEL (reference sequence). Trimming at V came to 2 bases and at J to 0 bases, leaving 8 bases not matched to a gene. This CDR3 is CASSQSVSGQGSYEQYF. The CDR3 nucleotides are TGTGCCAGCAGCCAAAGTGTATCGGGACAGGGCTCCTACGAGCAGTACTTC.